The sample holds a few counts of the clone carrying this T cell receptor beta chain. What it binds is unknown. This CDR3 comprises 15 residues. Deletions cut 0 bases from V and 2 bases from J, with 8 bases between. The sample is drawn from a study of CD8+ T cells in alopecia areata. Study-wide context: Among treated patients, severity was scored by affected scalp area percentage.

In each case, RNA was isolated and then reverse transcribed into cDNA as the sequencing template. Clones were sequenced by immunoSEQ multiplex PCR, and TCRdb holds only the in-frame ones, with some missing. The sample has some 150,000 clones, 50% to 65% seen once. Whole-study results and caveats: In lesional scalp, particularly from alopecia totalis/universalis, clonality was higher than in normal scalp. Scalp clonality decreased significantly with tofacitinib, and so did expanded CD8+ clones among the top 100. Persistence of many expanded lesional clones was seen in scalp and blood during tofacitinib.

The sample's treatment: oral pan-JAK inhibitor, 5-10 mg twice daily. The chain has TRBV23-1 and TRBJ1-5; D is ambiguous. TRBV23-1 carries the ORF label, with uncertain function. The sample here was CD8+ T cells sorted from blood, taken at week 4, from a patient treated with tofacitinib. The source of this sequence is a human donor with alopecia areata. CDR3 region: CASSQSISCNQPQHF. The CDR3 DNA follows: TGCGCCAGCAGTCAATCGATCAGCTGCAATCAGCCCCAGCATTTT.